This T cell receptor beta chain derives from a study of T-cell memory formation after mild COVID-19. Study-wide background: TCR clusters were mostly donor specific.

Study observations and caveats: Clones that contracted from day 15 to 85 were balanced CD4/CD8, while later expanders leaned CD4+.

Germline V gives CDR1 DFQATT, CDR2 SNEGSKA (reference sequence). Between the trimmed V and J ends, which lost 6 bases and 8 bases, there was a span of 10 bases. CDR3 length: 11 amino acids. Using constant-segment primers, 5'RACE produced TCR alpha and TCR beta cDNA libraries carrying sample barcodes and UMIs. TCRdb analysed the 5' RACE reads with MiXCR anew, one entry per CDR3 protein. The sample has approximately 180,000 distinct CDR3 sequences, about a sixth seen once. Points on this clonotype: Its target is not known.

V and J are TRBV20-1 and TRBJ1-4; D gene ambiguous. The sample taken for sequencing was PBMCs or a T cell subset sorted from them (not recorded which). The receptor was isolated from an adult woman who had mild COVID-19 (a few samples of this study predate the infection). Cell type and time point are not known. The CDR3 DNA reads as TGCAGTGCCTACTTGTTCGAAAAACTGTTTTTT. Protein: CSAYLFEKLFF.